The TCR beta chain described here comes from a study of shared clonotypes between healthy human individuals (dated by TCRdb to the early 2020s). For the study in its entirety: The cohort included three men and a couple of women between 18 and 49 years of age. For each donor, CD4 naive and CD4 memory were each run on three plates, CD8 naive on two plates, and CD8 memory on one plate. Blood TCR repertoires of about 5 healthy adults were deeply sequenced to estimate repertoire size and the extent of clonotype sharing between individuals. Libraries were prepared and TCR repertoires were sequenced by different laboratories using diverse techniques, in order to increase sequencing depth and limit assay-specific biases. Per donor, leukapheresis produced somewhere between about 0.9 and 9 billion PBMCs.

Taken from the germline V gene (reference sequence), the CDR1 and CDR2 loops are LNHDA and SQIVND. V is trimmed back by 8 bases and J by 6 bases, and the junction contains 8 bases that no gene match accounts for. CDR3 length: 14 amino acids, cysteine to phenylalanine. The sequence is cut down to CDR3 DNA, 42 bases in frame from base 1. This clone appeared a few times. Its recognized antigen is unknown. Base quality data are lacking; no much larger clone is found one base away. Healthy HIV-negative adults with no recently reported acute infections or vaccinations were included as donors. Every donor was a Caucasian adult living in Nashville, Tennessee, USA. Magnetic negative selection was used to enrich CD4+ T cells, after which naive cells were positively selected on CD45RA and the negative fraction became the memory subset. Blood was collected by leukapheresis, and PBMCs were isolated by Ficoll-Histopaque density gradient centrifugation and then cryopreserved in liquid nitrogen vapor phase. Analytical flow cytometry was used to check the purity and quantity of each magnetically sorted T cell population. Genomic DNA was isolated from every sorted fraction and measured by UV absorbance on a Nanodrop 2000c.

General conclusions and limits of the study: Sampling was restricted to blood, and TCR repertoires in tissues likely differ from the TCR repertoires found in blood. Because the study included only a small number of donors, the genetic and exposure-history diversity represented was limited. Incomplete sequencing was indicated by rarefaction of sorted-subset datasets, despite the large sequencing depth. Naive subsets generally had larger estimated clonotype richness than memory subsets did. When several donors were compared, the shared fraction of clonotypes was 5% to 6.5% for naive CD4, around 3.5% for naive CD8, roughly 2.5% for memory CD4, and around 0.37% for memory CD8. Pairwise subsampling led to the expectation that sequencing depth would affect the degree of clonotype sharing among donors. Clonotypes shared by all four sorted-subset donors showed higher generation probabilities than non-shared clonotypes.

Using the deep immunoSEQ assay, multiplex PCR amplified TCR CDR3 regions from genomic DNA. For each cell subset, the extracted genomic DNA was distributed evenly across all wells of several immunoSEQ 96-well plates, and each plate served as one replicate. Each replicate PCR for sorted subsets received around 200 ng genomic DNA, equal to tens of thousands of T cell genomes. Purified libraries were measured with a Qubit 3.0 fluorometer, size-checked on a Bioanalyzer 2100, and measured again with the KAPA Library Quantification kit. A separate single-read 150-cycle Illumina NextSeq 550 flow cell was used to sequence each immunoSEQ 96-well plate. The paper's processing steps were these. Because the immunoSEQ output included only junctional sequences and no quality scores, the filtering could not be the same as the filtering used for full-length reads. To assign V/J genes and CDR3, sequences were annotated against IMGT germline references using PyIR, a Python wrapper for IgBLAST v1.9. Reads were filtered out if the reads had weak V/J assignments (E-value above 1e-6), no CDR3, stop codons, out-of-frame junctions, or ambiguous translated residues. V3J clonotypes were defined as sequences sharing the same inferred V gene, J gene, and CDR3 amino acid sequence. Percentage overlap between repertoires was calculated by dividing the number of shared unique clonotypes by the size of the smaller repertoire. Three approaches were used to assess repertoire richness: RTK rarefaction, the Chao1 estimator, and Recon v2.1 estimates of unobserved clonotypes. OLGA was used to compute generation probabilities for all TCRbeta clonotypes that the gDNA method yielded from a handful of donors. TCRdb took over this immuneACCESS table, retaining in-frame rearrangements with V and J assigned. Such tables are incomplete; in checked studies, under half of the missing clones stem from an unresolved V gene, and the remainder is unexplained. The DNA was the basis for D and trimming; V, J and clone size are from that table. The sample yields hundreds of thousands of clones; roughly 70% were counted once. Jointly, the top ten make up about 1.8% of the sample.

This receptor was taken from a woman aged 30 to 39 in good health. The material sequenced was memory CD4+ T cells sorted from blood. What the cell subset or site label conveys for this sample: CD45RA-negative fraction. The V and J genes are TRBV19 and TRBJ1-1, and 11 bases in between align with TRBD1. Here the CDR3 is given as CASEWTGGLSEAFF. The DNA is TGTGCCAGTGAATGGACAGGGGGCTTATCTGAAGCTTTCTTT.